The clone carrying this T cell receptor (beta chain) came up a few times. With a much larger clone just one base away, this may be a read error. The CDR3 is 15 amino acids. In germline, CDR1 is SGHVS, CDR2 FQNEAQ. Trimming removed 7 bases at V and 0 bases at J, with 14 bases between. TCRdb re-derived calls from the 5' RACE reads in MiXCR, one entry per CDR3 protein. The data hold about 69,000 distinct CDR3 sequences, with around 5% observed a single time. The data originate from a study of T cells after yellow fever vaccination. The wider study: For low cell numbers, libraries were made with SMART-Seq v4 Ultra Low Input.

This sequence was found in a young man who received the YFV17D yellow fever vaccine. The specimen was CD4+ T cells sorted from PBMCs, collected roughly 15 days after the first yellow fever vaccination. V usage is TRBV7-8 and J usage is TRBJ2-3, with no clear D. The CDR3, as DNA: TGTGCCAGCACCCCGAGATCATTTAGCACAGATACGCAGTATTTT. It encodes CASTPRSFSTDTQYF. Variable domain in full (rest from reference TRBV7-8 and TRBJ2-3): GAGVSQSPRYKVAKRGQDVALRCDPISGHVSLFWYQQALGQGPEFLTYFQNEAQLDKSGLPSDRFFAERPEGSVSTLKIQRTQQEDSAVYLCASTPRSFSTDTQYFGPGTRLTVL.